The 8 T cell receptor beta chains below were found in one sample sequenced in a study of post-analysis software for immune sequencing data (dated by TCRdb to about 2015). The paper's findings and limits, for the study overall: Roughly 5 TRBV segments, including TRBV5-6, TRBV5-1 and TRBV20-1, were significantly more frequent in patients than controls.

Their specific antigens are unknown. Libraries were constructed by PCR. TCRdb records Illumina HiSeq 2500 as the sequencer. To reduce PCR and sequencing biases, unique molecular identifiers were built into the TCR beta cDNA libraries. TCRdb trimmed the raw reads at Q25, called clones with MiXCR and kept productive beta chains. One record per CDR3 amino acid sequence lists the most common genes and DNA. The sample table shows roughly 400,000 distinct CDR3 sequences, and 39% are seen once. The ten top clones hold 6.5% to 8% of the sample. The sequenced sample was blood. Receptors were obtained from a girl aged 2 to 10 with multiple sclerosis.

The V call is TRBV9, the J call TRBJ2-1; 10 positions match TRBD1. Losses at the gene ends were 4 bases for V and 3 bases for J; bases not matched to a gene: 7. This CDR3 region has 16 residues. CDR1 is SGDLS and CDR2 is YYNGEE in the germline V gene. The CDR3 spells CASSLRTGGIYNEQFF. The DNA of the CDR3 is TGTGCCAGCAGCCTCAGGACAGGGGGGATCTACAATGAGCAGTTCTTC.

This chain uses TRBV10-3 with TRBJ2-1; 9 bases map to TRBD2. Trimming took 6 bases from V and 8 from J; bases not matched to a gene: 8. The V gene's germline CDR1 is ENHRY and CDR2 SYGVKD. This CDR3 spans 14 amino acids. The CDR3: CAISASGKGDEQFF. In DNA, the CDR3 is TGTGCCATCAGCGCTAGCGGGAAGGGCGATGAGCAGTTCTTC.

The chain combines TRBV5-1 with TRBJ1-1, with 10 bases fitting TRBD1. Germline V gene sequence: CDR1 SGHRS, CDR2 YFSETQ. The length of the CDR3 is 16 residues. The junction had 7 bases not matched to a gene; V was cut back by 4 bases and J by 1 base. The CDR3 here is CASSIRTGGENTEAFF. Here the CDR3 DNA reads TGCGCCAGCAGCATCCGGACAGGGGGTGAGAACACTGAAGCTTTCTTT.

CDR3 region: CASSPTPTYEQYF. The DNA for the CDR3 is TGTGCCAGCAGTCCCACTCCTACCTACGAGCAGTACTTC. This chain joins TRBV27 and TRBJ2-7; the D is unclear. From germline, CDR1 is MNHEY and CDR2 SMNVEV (reference sequence). The CDR3 runs to 13 residues. V gave up 5 bases and J gave up 2 bases, with 10 bases separating them.

The rearrangement links TRBV7-3 to TRBJ2-7; D is possibly TRBD1 or TRBD2 (5 bases each). The DNA end lines up better with TRBJ2-5; the J call may be wrong. Germline CDR1 is SGHTA and CDR2 is FQGTGA. CDR3 length: 14 amino acids. The CDR3 sequence is CASSLSGPRGTQYF. The CDR3 nucleotides are TGTGCCAGCAGCTTATCGGGGCCTAGGGGGACCCAGTACTTC.

V and J are TRBV2 and TRBJ2-1; tentative D call: TRBD2 (6 bases). Trimming left V 7 bases short and J 0 bases short, with 16 bases between. Germline CDR1 reads SNHLY; CDR2 reads FYNNEI. The CDR3 length is 16 residues. CDR3 DNA sequence: TGTGCCAGCAAGGAGGATGGGGGGAGCTCCTACAATGAGCAGTTCTTC. Translated: CASKEDGGSSYNEQFF.

The chain couples TRBV7-2 to TRBJ2-1; no definite D call. The CDR3 loop spans 9 amino acids. The germline V gene encodes CDR1 SGHTA and CDR2 FQGNSA. CDR3 loop: CIVRDEQFF. The CDR3 DNA follows: TGTATTGTCCGGGATGAGCAGTTCTTC. The full variable domain, with the rest looked up from reference TRBV7-2 and TRBJ2-1, is GAGVSQSPSNKVTEKGKDVELRCDPISGHTALYWYRQSLGQGLEFLIYFQGNSAPDKSGLPSDRFSAERTGGSVSTLTIQRTQQEDSAVYLCIVRDEQFFGPGTRLTVL.

The rearrangement joins TRBV7-2 to TRBJ1-2, with D possibly TRBD1 on 5 matching bases. Trimming pared 3 bases from V and 3 bases from J, leaving 20 bases between. The germline V gene has CDR1 SGHTA and CDR2 FQGNSA. This CDR3 spans 17 amino acids. CDR3 nucleotides: TGTGCCAGCAGCTTGAAGGCAGGGAAAGGGCGGCACTATGGCTACACCTTC. It is translated as CASSLKAGKGRHYGYTF.